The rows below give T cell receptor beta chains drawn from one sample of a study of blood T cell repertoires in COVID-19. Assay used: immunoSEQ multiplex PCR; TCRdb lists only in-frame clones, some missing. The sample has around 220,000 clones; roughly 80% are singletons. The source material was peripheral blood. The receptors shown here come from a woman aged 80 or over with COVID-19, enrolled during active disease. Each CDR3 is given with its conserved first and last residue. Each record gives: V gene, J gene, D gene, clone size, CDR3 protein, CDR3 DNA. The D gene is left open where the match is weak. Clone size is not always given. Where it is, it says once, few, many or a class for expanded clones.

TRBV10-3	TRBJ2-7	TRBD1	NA	CAIRGTGDTYEQYF	TGTGCCATCAGGGGGACAGGGGACACCTACGAGCAGTACTTC
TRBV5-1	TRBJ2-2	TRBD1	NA	CASEDRGTGELFF	TGCGCCAGCGAGGACAGGGGGACCGGGGAGCTGTTTTTT
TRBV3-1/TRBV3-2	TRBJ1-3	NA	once	CASSQERVSGNTIYF	TGTGCCAGCAGCCAAGAGAGAGTCTCTGGAAACACCATATATTTT
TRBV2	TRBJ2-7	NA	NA	CASSEWQNYEQYF	TGTGCCAGCAGTGAATGGCAGAACTACGAGCAGTACTTC
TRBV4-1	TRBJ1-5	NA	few	CASSQEYGGLNQPQHF	TGCGCCAGCAGCCAAGAATATGGAGGGCTCAATCAGCCCCAGCATTTT
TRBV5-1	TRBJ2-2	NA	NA	CASSLYGQNTGELFF	TGCGCCAGCAGCTTGTACGGTCAGAACACCGGGGAGCTGTTTTTT
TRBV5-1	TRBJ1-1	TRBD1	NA	CASSLGQGGGNTEAFF	TGCGCCAGCAGCTTGGGACAGGGGGGAGGGAACACTGAAGCTTTCTTT
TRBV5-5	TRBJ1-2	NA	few	CASRHRAGGYTF	TGTGCCAGCCGACACAGGGCTGGAGGCTACACCTTC
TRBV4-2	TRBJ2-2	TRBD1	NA	CASSQSMRGQSTGELFF	TGTGCCAGCAGCCAATCTATGAGGGGGCAAAGCACCGGGGAGCTGTTTTTT
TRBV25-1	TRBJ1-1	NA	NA	CASEAGPMNTEAFF	TGTGCCAGCGAGGCGGGTCCTATGAACACTGAAGCTTTCTTT
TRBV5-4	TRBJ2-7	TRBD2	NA	CASSLGASGASYEQYF	TGTGCCAGCAGCTTGGGGGCTAGCGGGGCCTCCTACGAGCAGTACTTC
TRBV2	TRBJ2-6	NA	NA	CASSGRQTGANVLTF	TGTGCCAGCAGTGGGAGACAGACTGGGGCCAACGTCCTGACTTTC
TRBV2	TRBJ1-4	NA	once	CASSELAGATNEKLFF	TGTGCCAGCAGTGAATTGGCGGGGGCAACTAATGAAAAACTGTTTTTT
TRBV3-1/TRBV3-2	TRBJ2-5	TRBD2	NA	CASSQDLSSGTKETQYF	TGTGCCAGCAGCCAAGATCTCAGTAGCGGGACTAAAGAGACCCAGTACTTC
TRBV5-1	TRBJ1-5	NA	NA	CASSLTGENSNQPQHF	TGCGCCAGCAGCTTGACAGGCGAGAATAGCAATCAGCCCCAGCATTTT
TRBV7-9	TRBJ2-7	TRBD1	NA	CASSSNRDRGEQYF	TGTGCCAGCAGCTCGAACCGGGACAGGGGCGAGCAGTACTTC
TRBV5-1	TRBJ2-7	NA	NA	CASSLAGTAGYEQYF	TGCGCCAGCAGCTTAGCCGGGACAGCGGGTTACGAGCAGTACTTC
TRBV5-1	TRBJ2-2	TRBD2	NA	CASSSPAGGPTGELFF	TGCGCCAGCAGCTCCCCTGCGGGGGGGCCGACCGGGGAGCTGTTTTTT
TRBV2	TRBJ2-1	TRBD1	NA	CASRGTGAANEQFF	TGTGCCAGCAGGGGGACAGGGGCCGCGAATGAGCAGTTCTTC
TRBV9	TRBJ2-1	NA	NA	CASSDHPSLDEQFF	TGTGCCAGCAGCGACCACCCTAGCCTCGATGAGCAGTTCTTC
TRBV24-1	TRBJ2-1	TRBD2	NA	CATSEWGGVNEQFF	TGTGCCACCAGTGAATGGGGGGGGGTCAATGAGCAGTTCTTC
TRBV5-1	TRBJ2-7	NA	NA	CASSLDPGNSYEQYF	TGCGCCAGCAGCTTGGATCCAGGGAATTCCTACGAGCAGTACTTC
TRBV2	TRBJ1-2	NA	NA	CASTIYSGAYGYTF	TGTGCCAGCACGATTTATTCCGGAGCCTATGGCTACACCTTC
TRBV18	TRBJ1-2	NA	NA	CASSPERDYGYTF	TGTGCCAGCTCACCAGAGCGGGACTATGGCTACACCTTC
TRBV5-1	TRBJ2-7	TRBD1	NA	CASSLVGTGYEQYF	TGCGCCAGCAGCTTGGTTGGGACAGGCTACGAGCAGTACTTC
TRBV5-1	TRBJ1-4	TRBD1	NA	CASSVLQGGNEKLFF	TGCGCCAGCAGCGTCCTACAGGGGGGGAATGAAAAACTGTTTTTT
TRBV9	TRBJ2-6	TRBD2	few	CASSVGGIGANVLTF	TGTGCCAGCAGCGTGGGAGGGATAGGGGCCAACGTCCTGACTTTC
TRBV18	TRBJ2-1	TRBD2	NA	CASSQKSGSGSYNEQFF	TGTGCCAGCTCACAGAAGAGCGGGAGTGGGTCCTACAATGAGCAGTTCTTC
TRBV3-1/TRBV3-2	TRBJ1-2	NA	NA	CASSQEGGYGYTF	TGTGCCAGCAGCCAAGAAGGGGGCTATGGCTACACCTTC
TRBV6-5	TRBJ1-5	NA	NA	CASSPGAGGSQPQHF	TGTGCCAGCAGCCCCGGCGCAGGAGGGAGTCAGCCCCAGCATTTT
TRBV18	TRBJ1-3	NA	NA	CASSPQAQNTIYF	TGTGCCAGCTCACCTCAAGCCCAAAACACCATATATTTT
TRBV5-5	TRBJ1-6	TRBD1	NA	CASSPPGTGGSPLHF	TGTGCCAGCAGCCCTCCTGGGACAGGGGGTTCACCCCTCCACTTT
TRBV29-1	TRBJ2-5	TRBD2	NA	CSVEPGGETQYF	TGCAGCGTTGAACCGGGAGGGGAGACCCAGTACTTC
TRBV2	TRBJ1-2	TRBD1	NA	CASRPPGTVGAVYGYTF	TGTGCCAGCAGGCCTCCCGGGACAGTGGGGGCTGTGTATGGCTACACCTTC
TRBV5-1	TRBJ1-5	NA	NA	CASSLAGTGGEPQHF	TGCGCCAGCAGCTTGGCCGGTACAGGTGGGGAGCCCCAGCATTTT
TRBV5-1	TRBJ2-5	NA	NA	CASSLLQETQYF	TGCGCCAGCAGCTTACTACAAGAGACCCAGTACTTC
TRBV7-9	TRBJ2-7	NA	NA	CAAGRTSKYEQYF	TGTGCCGCTGGGAGGACGTCAAAGTACGAGCAGTACTTC
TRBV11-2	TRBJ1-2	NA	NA	CASSLNRRGGYGYTF	TGTGCCAGCAGCTTAAACCGGCGGGGGGGCTATGGCTACACCTTC
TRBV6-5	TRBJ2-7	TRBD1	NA	CASRDRGGSGEQYF	TGTGCCAGCAGAGACAGGGGTGGTTCCGGGGAGCAGTACTTC
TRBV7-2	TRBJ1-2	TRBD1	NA	CASSLAGQGNYGYTF	TGTGCCAGCAGCTTAGCCGGACAGGGCAACTATGGCTACACCTTC
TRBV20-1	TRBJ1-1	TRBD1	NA	CSASPTGDWTEAFF	TGCAGTGCTAGTCCGACAGGGGATTGGACTGAAGCTTTCTTT
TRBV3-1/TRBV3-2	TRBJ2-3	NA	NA	CASSPYSGDTQYF	TGTGCCAGCAGCCCGTATTCAGGTGATACGCAGTATTTT
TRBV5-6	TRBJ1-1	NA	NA	CASSLGLAGDNTEAFF	TGTGCCAGCAGCTTGGGACTAGCCGGGGACAACACTGAAGCTTTCTTT
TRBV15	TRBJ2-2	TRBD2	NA	CATYKMGGPTGELFF	TGTGCCACCTACAAAATGGGAGGGCCAACCGGGGAGCTGTTTTTT
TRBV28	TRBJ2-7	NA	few	CASSLMQREQYF	TGTGCCAGCAGTTTGATGCAGCGCGAGCAGTACTTC
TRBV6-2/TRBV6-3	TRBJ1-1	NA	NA	CASSPVGGFSTEAFF	TGTGCCAGCAGTCCGGTGGGGGGTTTTTCCACTGAAGCTTTCTTT
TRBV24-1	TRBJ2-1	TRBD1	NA	CATSDFNRGNEQFF	TGTGCCACCAGTGATTTTAACAGGGGGAATGAGCAGTTCTTC
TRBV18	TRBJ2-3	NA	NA	CASSFGGQGSTDTQYF	TGTGCCAGCTCCTTCGGGGGGCAGGGGAGCACAGATACGCAGTATTTT
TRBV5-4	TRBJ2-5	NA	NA	CASSAGIGAVQETQYF	TGTGCCAGCAGCGCTGGAATTGGGGCGGTACAAGAGACCCAGTACTTC
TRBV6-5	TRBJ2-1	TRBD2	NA	CASRRGGDGGNEQFF	TGTGCCAGCAGGCGGGGGGGAGATGGGGGCAATGAGCAGTTCTTC
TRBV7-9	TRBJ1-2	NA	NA	CASSTNDRTNYTF	TGTGCCAGCAGTACCAACGACAGAACGAACTACACCTTC
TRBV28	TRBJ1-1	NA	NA	CASTKYTEAFF	TGTGCCAGCACTAAATACACTGAAGCTTTCTTT
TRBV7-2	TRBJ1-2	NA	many	CASSRGSMRAYGYTF	TGTGCCAGCAGCCGGGGGTCTATGAGGGCCTATGGCTACACCTTC